This T cell receptor (beta chain) was identified during a study of glioma-infiltrating T cells after dendritic cell vaccination. Overall study context: Autologous tumor lysate was loaded overnight onto monocyte-derived dendritic cells grown less than 8 days with IL-4 and GM-CSF.

Germline V gene lookup returns CDR1 SGHTA and CDR2 FQGNSA. The germline V and J ends were trimmed by 1 base and 6 bases, with 16 bases remaining between them. The CDR3 runs 15 residues. TCRdb's table, derived via immunoSEQ multiplex PCR, lists solely in-frame clones and lacks some. The sample carries more than 85,000 clones, 85% to 90% recorded once. The TCR was taken from a human donor with glioblastoma. The sample in question was blood, obtained before dendritic cell vaccination. The V call is TRBV7-2, the J call TRBJ2-7; possible D gene TRBD2, 5 bases. The CDR3 nucleotides read TGTGCCAGCAGCTTAGGGCCGGGAAGTCTAGGCGAGCAGTACTTC. Protein sequence: CASSLGPGSLGEQYF.